This T cell receptor beta chain was sequenced in a study of blood T cell repertoires in COVID-19. About the study: Researchers got acute and convalescent COVID-19 samples from the United States, Italy and Spain. In each case, the material was cDNA or gDNA derived from T cells, B-cell-depleted T cells, or PBMCs.

Germline-derived CDR1 and CDR2 are KGHDR and SFDVKD. With 8 bases clipped from V and 8 bases from J, the junction kept 7 bases outside the gene matches. The CDR3 has 14 residues. Source study methods: Nucleated cell counts were estimated from reference gene primer amplification. Repertoires were generated with immunoSEQ multiplex PCR, while TCRdb's copy carries only in-frame clones and drops some. From that table come the V and J calls and clone size; the DNA was used to work out D and trimming. Of approximately 100,000 clones listed, 60% to 85% are singletons. The Seattle patients, enrolled during active infection, were followed longitudinally.

Sequencing was performed on peripheral blood. The chain couples TRBV24-1 to TRBJ2-3; 12 nucleotides line up with TRBD1. The TCR originated in an elderly man with COVID-19, enrolled during active disease. The CDR3: CATKGQGASGTQYF. CDR3 nucleotides: TGTGCCACCAAGGGACAGGGGGCTTCTGGTACGCAGTATTTT.